This TCR beta chain was profiled in a study of blood T cell repertoires in COVID-19. The overall study: Collection of acute and convalescent COVID-19 samples took place in the United States, Italy and Spain. In each case, the material was cDNA or gDNA derived from T cells, B-cell-depleted T cells, or PBMCs.

In the authors' methods: From reference gene primer amplification, estimates of nucleated cell counts were derived. Sequenced by immunoSEQ multiplex PCR; TCRdb stores in-frame clones only, minus some. From that table come the V and J calls and clone size; the DNA was used to work out D and trimming. This table holds fewer than 200,000 clones, about three quarters found once. Germline V CDR1 and CDR2: SNHLY, FYNNEI. Between the trimmed V and J ends, which lost 3 bases and 6 bases, there was a span of 11 bases. This CDR3 comprises 14 residues. This rearrangement joins TRBV2 to TRBJ1-4, with D tentatively TRBD1 (5 bases). The sequence was obtained from a woman in her seventies with acute or convalescent COVID-19. Sequencing input: peripheral blood. The CDR3 is CASSEGQVYEKLFF. The CDR3 DNA reads TGTGCCAGCAGTGAGGGGCAAGTGTATGAAAAACTGTTTTTT.